A selection of T cell receptor beta chains follows, all from one sample in a study of T cell responses to AZD1222 COVID-19 vaccine. The table came from immunoSEQ multiplex PCR; TCRdb's copy has only in-frame clones and leaves some out. The table shows about 120,000 clones, with about 85% occurring only once. The sequenced sample was peripheral blood, obtained 28 days after the second AZD1222 dose. The receptors derive from an adult who received the AZD1222 COVID-19 vaccine. Both conserved end residues are part of each CDR3. A D gene is named only where the DNA matches it firmly. Size values are once, few and many counts, or a class for expanded clones, and some rows have none.

>NA|TRBV4-2|TRBD1|TRBJ1-1
CASSQEGTAQGSEAFF
TGTGCCAGCAGCCAAGAGGGGACAGCCCAAGGGTCTGAAGCTTTCTTT
>NA|TRBV29-1|NA|TRBJ2-6
CSVRLAGANVLTF
TGCAGCGTAAGGTTGGCTGGGGCCAACGTCCTGACTTTC
>NA|TRBV7-9|NA|TRBJ2-3
CASSPYTDTQYF
TGTGCCAGCAGCCCGTACACAGATACGCAGTATTTT
>NA|TRBV6-1|NA|TRBJ1-2
CASSDTPVVYGYTF
TGTGCCAGCAGTGACACCCCAGTAGTCTATGGCTACACCTTC
>NA|TRBV5-1|TRBD2|TRBJ2-3
CASSSGGGGSTDTQYF
TGCGCCAGCAGCTCCGGTGGGGGGGGGAGCACAGATACGCAGTATTTT
>NA|TRBV12-3/TRBV12-4|TRBD1|TRBJ1-2
CASTLTGGMGYTF
TGTGCCAGCACCCTGACAGGGGGCATGGGCTACACCTTC
>NA|TRBV19|NA|TRBJ1-6
CASNRQVNSPLHF
TGTGCCAGTAATCGACAGGTTAATTCACCCCTCCACTTT
>NA|TRBV6-5|NA|TRBJ2-7
CASKRREIITYEQYF
TGTGCCAGCAAAAGGAGGGAGATTATTACCTACGAGCAGTACTTC
>few|TRBV6-5|NA|TRBJ1-4
CASSRVFNEKLFF
TGTGCCAGCAGCAGGGTGTTTAATGAAAAACTGTTTTTT
>NA|TRBV23-1|TRBD1|TRBJ1-2
CASSQGRTGTSYTF
TGCGCCAGCAGTCAAGGAAGGACAGGCACGAGCTACACCTTC
>NA|TRBV3-1/TRBV3-2|NA|TRBJ2-5
CASSQLSETQYF
TGTGCCAGCAGCCAGCTCTCGGAGACCCAGTACTTC
>NA|TRBV20-1|TRBD1|TRBJ1-2
CSASPRGLAGYTF
TGCAGTGCTAGTCCCAGGGGGCTGGCTGGCTACACCTTC
>NA|TRBV6-6|TRBD1|TRBJ1-2
CASSYGDSNYGYTF
TGTGCCAGCAGTTACGGGGACAGCAACTATGGCTACACCTTC
>once|TRBV6-2/TRBV6-3|TRBD1|TRBJ1-2
CASSGLGQGIYGYTF
TGTGCCAGCAGTGGTCTTGGACAGGGGATATATGGCTACACCTTC
>NA|TRBV3-1/TRBV3-2|NA|TRBJ1-6
CASSQVNSPLHF
TGTGCCAGCAGCCAAGTGAATTCACCCCTCCACTTT
>NA|TRBV18|NA|TRBJ1-1
CASSPNEGNTEAFF
TGTGCCAGCTCACCAAACGAAGGGAACACTGAAGCTTTCTTT
>NA|TRBV7-2|NA|TRBJ2-1
CASSLVVADYNEQFF
TGTGCCAGCAGCTTAGTGGTAGCGGATTACAATGAGCAGTTCTTC
>NA|TRBV5-4|NA|TRBJ2-5
CASSARGPALETQYF
TGTGCCAGCAGCGCCCGGGGCCCCGCTTTGGAGACCCAGTACTTC
>NA|TRBV19|TRBD1|TRBJ2-1
CASSGSGTGVYNEQFF
TGTGCCAGTAGTGGCTCCGGGACAGGGGTCTACAATGAGCAGTTCTTC
>NA|TRBV7-8|NA|TRBJ2-1
CASSLAPVDAVYNEQFF
TGTGCCAGCAGCTTAGCACCGGTGGACGCGGTCTACAATGAGCAGTTCTTC
>few|TRBV7-2|NA|TRBJ1-6
CASSFLYSPLHF
TGTGCCAGCAGCTTCCTATATTCACCCCTCCACTTT
>NA|TRBV30|NA|TRBJ1-6
CAWTYGGFDINSPLHF
TGTGCCTGGACTTACGGGGGCTTCGATATTAATTCACCCCTCCACTTT
>NA|TRBV18|NA|TRBJ1-6
CASSPPGSGSPLHF
TGTGCCAGCTCACCACCGGGCTCAGGTTCACCCCTCCACTTT
>NA|TRBV7-9|NA|TRBJ1-4
CASSLGGGEEKLFF
TGTGCCAGCAGCTTAGGTGGGGGGGAAGAAAAACTGTTTTTT
>NA|TRBV5-1|NA|TRBJ1-6
CASSLGPGSPLHF
TGCGCCAGCAGCTTGGGCCCGGGTTCACCCCTCCACTTT
>NA|TRBV19|NA|TRBJ1-5
CASTRVRGSGNQPQHF
TGTGCCAGTACCAGAGTTAGGGGAAGCGGCAATCAGCCCCAGCATTTT
>NA|TRBV19|TRBD2|TRBJ2-1
CASSMNGGGRWEQFF
TGTGCCAGTAGTATGAACGGCGGGGGAAGGTGGGAGCAGTTCTTC
>NA|TRBV7-2|NA|TRBJ1-5
CASSLKAGVGQPQHF
TGTGCCAGCAGCTTAAAGGCAGGGGTAGGTCAGCCCCAGCATTTT
>few|TRBV7-3|NA|TRBJ2-1
CASSTRRSSYNEQFF
TGTGCCAGCAGTACCAGGAGGAGCTCCTACAATGAGCAGTTCTTC
>NA|TRBV7-8|TRBD2|TRBJ2-2
CASSLMRLAGNTGELFF
TGTGCCAGCAGCTTAATGAGACTAGCGGGGAACACCGGGGAGCTGTTTTTT
>NA|TRBV5-1|TRBD2|TRBJ2-5
CASSLTSGKETQYF
TGCGCCAGCAGCTTGACAAGCGGGAAAGAGACCCAGTACTTC
>few|TRBV4-2|NA|TRBJ2-1
CASSQGDFSNEQFF
TGTGCCAGCAGCCAAGGGGACTTTTCCAATGAGCAGTTCTTC
>NA|TRBV2|TRBD1|TRBJ2-7
CASISSVQGLDEQYF
TGTGCCAGCATCTCTTCGGTACAGGGGTTGGACGAGCAGTACTTC
>few|TRBV19|NA|TRBJ2-5
CASSNRDPGEETQYF
TGTGCCAGTAGTAACCGGGACCCCGGGGAGGAGACCCAGTACTTC
>NA|TRBV6-2/TRBV6-3|NA|TRBJ1-5
CASSPSGGRSNQPQHF
TGTGCCAGCAGCCCGTCGGGGGGCCGGAGCAATCAGCCCCAGCATTTT
>NA|TRBV2|NA|TRBJ2-7
CASRKTVLSYEQYF
TGTGCCAGCAGAAAGACGGTTCTCTCCTACGAGCAGTACTTC
>NA|TRBV19|TRBD2|TRBJ2-2
CASLRLAGGNTGELFF
TGTGCCAGCCTCCGACTAGCGGGGGGGAACACCGGGGAGCTGTTTTTT
>NA|TRBV10-3|TRBD1|TRBJ2-7
CAISEWTGSSYEQYF
TGTGCCATCAGTGAGTGGACAGGGAGCTCCTACGAGCAGTACTTC